This is a list of T cell receptor beta chains from one sample in a study of blood T cell repertoires in COVID-19. Profiling relied on immunoSEQ multiplex PCR, and the TCRdb table lists in-frame clones only, not all of them. In the table there are about 140,000 clones, roughly nine tenths of which are singletons. Sequencing input: peripheral blood. Source of these receptors: a human donor in a cohort sampled during active COVID-19. Both conserved end residues are trimmed from each CDR3. A D gene is named only where the DNA matches it firmly. Only part of the rows carry a size: once, few, many, or a class if the clone is expanded.

clone size,D gene,V gene,CDR3 protein
-,-,TRBV6-6,ASNIEAGELF
-,TRBD2,TRBV6-2/TRBV6-3,ASTPGLAGARGANVLT
-,-,TRBV30,AWSPQETQY
-,TRBD1,TRBV3-1/TRBV3-2,ASSQDGDSSKRTTYEQY
-,TRBD2,TRBV2,ASRVQGLAGYL
-,TRBD2,TRBV13,ASSPQTSGTSEQY
-,-,TRBV2,ASSGVPTQGGYT
-,TRBD2,TRBV24-1,ATSDRGLAGADTQY
-,TRBD2,TRBV28,ASRLERGYTGELF
few,TRBD1,TRBV9,ASSPGQLLAKNIQY
-,TRBD1,TRBV5-1,ASSLGRTGGREKLF
once,-,TRBV19,ASSIVGSSNTEAF
-,-,TRBV5-5,ASSFSGSIYEQY
few,-,TRBV6-5,ASSSLGGSPLH
-,-,TRBV5-5,ASSLWEGAGANVLT
-,TRBD1,TRBV18,ASSPEGQGFYGYT
-,TRBD2,TRBV24-1,ATSDFLTSADTGELF
-,TRBD2,TRBV9,ASSVAGGPYEQF
few,-,TRBV7-8,ASSQERGIGNTIY
once,-,TRBV3-1/TRBV3-2,ASSPQGIEQY
-,TRBD1,TRBV7-9,ASSQRTGNYEQY
once,-,TRBV5-1,ASSPTGDLAGYGYT
-,TRBD1,TRBV14,ASSQGFGTGSYEQY
once,TRBD2,TRBV5-1,ASSPGLAGAHRADTQY
-,-,TRBV28,ASTQGPNYGYT
-,-,TRBV6-5,ASSYAVNNEQF
-,-,TRBV19,ASSARKYNEQF
few,-,TRBV6-2/TRBV6-3,ASSYGSLGTQY
once,TRBD2,TRBV3-1/TRBV3-2,ASSQVGGEGTGELF